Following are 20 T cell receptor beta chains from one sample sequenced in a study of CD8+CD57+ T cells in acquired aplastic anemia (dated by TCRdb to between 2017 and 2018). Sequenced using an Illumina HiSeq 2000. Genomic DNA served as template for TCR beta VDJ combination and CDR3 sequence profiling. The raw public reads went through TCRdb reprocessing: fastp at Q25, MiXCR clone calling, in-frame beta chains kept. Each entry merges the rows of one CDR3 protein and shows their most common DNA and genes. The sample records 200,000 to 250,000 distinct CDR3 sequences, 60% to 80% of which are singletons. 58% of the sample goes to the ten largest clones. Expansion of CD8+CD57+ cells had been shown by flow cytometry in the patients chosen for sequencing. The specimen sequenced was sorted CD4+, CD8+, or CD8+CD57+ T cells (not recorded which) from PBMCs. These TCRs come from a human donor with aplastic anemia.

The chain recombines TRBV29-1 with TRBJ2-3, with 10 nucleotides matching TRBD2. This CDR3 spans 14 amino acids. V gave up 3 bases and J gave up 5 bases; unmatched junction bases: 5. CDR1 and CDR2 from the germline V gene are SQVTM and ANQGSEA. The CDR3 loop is CSVDSLAGEDTQYF. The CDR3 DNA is TGCAGCGTTGACTCGCTAGCGGGAGAAGATACGCAGTATTTT.

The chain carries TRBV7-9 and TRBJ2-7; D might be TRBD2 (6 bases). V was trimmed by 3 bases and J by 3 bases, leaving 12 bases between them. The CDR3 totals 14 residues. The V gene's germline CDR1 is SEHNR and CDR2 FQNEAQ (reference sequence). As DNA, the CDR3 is TGTGCCAGCAGCTTGGGGGGTGCCTTCTACGAGCAGTACTTC. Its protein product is CASSLGGAFYEQYF.

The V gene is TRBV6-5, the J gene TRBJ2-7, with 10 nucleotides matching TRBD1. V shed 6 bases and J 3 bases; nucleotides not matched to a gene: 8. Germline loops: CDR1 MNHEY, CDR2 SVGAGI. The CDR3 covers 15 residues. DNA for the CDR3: TGTGCCAGCAGGAGACAGGGGGCCGCAGACTACGAGCAGTACTTC. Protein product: CASRRQGAADYEQYF.

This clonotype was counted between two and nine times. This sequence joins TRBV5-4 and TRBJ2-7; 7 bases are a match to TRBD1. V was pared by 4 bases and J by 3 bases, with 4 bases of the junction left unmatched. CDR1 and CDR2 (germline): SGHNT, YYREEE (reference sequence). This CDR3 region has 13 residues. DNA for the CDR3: TGTGCCAGCAGCGTTAGGGGGCTCTACGAGCAGTACTTC. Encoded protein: CASSVRGLYEQYF.

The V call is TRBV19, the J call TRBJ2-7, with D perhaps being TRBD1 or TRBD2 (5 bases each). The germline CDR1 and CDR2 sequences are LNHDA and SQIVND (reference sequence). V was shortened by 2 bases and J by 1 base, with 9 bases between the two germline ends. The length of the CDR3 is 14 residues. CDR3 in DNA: TGTGCCAGTAGTATACGGGACGGTTCCTACGAGCAGTACTTC. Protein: CASSIRDGSYEQYF.

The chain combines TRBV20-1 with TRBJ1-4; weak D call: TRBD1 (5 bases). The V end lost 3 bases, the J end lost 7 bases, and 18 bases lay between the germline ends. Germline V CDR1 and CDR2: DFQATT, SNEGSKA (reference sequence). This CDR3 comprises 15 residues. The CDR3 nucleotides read TGCAGTGCTAGCCCTCAGCGGGGGAGGGCTGAAAAACTGTTTTTT. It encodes CSASPQRGRAEKLFF.

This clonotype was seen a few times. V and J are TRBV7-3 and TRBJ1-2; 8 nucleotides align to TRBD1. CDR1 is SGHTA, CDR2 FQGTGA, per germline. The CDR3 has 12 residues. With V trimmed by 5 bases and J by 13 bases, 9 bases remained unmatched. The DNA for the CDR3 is TGTGCCAGCAGCCTCGGGACAGGTCGAGTCACCTTC. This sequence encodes CASSLGTGRVTF. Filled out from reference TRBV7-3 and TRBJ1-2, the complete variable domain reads GAGVSQTPSNKVTEKGKYVELRCDPISGHTALYWYRQSLGQGPEFLIYFQGTGAADDSGLPNDRFFAVRPEGSVSTLKIQRTERGDSAVYLCASSLGTGRVTFGSGTRLTVV.

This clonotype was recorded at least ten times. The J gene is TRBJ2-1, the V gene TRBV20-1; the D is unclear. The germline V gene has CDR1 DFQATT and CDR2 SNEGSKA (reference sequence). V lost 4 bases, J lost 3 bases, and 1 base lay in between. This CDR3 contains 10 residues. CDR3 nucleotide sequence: TGCAGTGCTAACTACAATGAGCAGTTCTTC. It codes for CSANYNEQFF.

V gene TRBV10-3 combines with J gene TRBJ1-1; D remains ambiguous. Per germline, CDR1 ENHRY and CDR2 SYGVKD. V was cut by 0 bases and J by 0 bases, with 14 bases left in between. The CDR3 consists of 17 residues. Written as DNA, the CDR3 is TGTGCCATCAGTGAGTCGATAGGAATGGGTATGAACACTGAAGCTTTCTTT. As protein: CAISESIGMGMNTEAFF.

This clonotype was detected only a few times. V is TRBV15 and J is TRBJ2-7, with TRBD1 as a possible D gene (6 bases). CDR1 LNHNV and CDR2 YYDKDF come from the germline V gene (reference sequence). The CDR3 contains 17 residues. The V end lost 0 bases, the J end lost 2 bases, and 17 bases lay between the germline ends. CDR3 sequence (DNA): TGTGCCACCAGCAGAGATTCGGCCCGGACAGCAACCTACGAGCAGTACTTC. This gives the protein CATSRDSARTATYEQYF.

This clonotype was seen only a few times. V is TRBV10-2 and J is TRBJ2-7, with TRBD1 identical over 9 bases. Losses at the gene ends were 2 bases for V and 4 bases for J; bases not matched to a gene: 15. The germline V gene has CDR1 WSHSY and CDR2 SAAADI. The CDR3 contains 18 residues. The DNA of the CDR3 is TGCGCCAGCAGTGAGCTCGGGACAGGGTGGGATATGAGATACGAGCAGTACTTC. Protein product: CASSELGTGWDMRYEQYF.

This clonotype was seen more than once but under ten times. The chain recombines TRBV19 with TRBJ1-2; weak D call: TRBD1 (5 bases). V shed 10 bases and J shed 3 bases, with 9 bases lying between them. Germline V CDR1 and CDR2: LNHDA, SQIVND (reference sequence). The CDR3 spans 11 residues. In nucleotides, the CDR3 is TGTGCCAACCAGGGAGACTATGGCTACACCTTC. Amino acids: CANQGDYGYTF.

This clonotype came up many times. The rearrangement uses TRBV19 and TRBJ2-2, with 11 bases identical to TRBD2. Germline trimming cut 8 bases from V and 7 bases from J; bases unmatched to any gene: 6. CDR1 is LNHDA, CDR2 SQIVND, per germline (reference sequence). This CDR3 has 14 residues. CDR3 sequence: CASETSGGIGELFF. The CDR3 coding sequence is TGTGCCAGTGAAACTAGCGGGGGTATCGGGGAGCTGTTTTTT.

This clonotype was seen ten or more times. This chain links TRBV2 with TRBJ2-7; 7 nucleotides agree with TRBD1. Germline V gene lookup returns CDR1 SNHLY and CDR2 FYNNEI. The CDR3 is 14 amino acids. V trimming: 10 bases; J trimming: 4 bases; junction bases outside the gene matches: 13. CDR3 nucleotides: TGTGCCACCTCCGTTCCCAGGGGGAGTTACGAGCAGTACTTC. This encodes CATSVPRGSYEQYF.

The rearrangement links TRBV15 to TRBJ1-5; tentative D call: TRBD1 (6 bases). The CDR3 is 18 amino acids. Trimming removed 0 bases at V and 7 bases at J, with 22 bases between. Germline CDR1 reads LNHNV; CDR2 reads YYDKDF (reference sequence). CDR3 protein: CATSRDMEYWLGAQPQHF. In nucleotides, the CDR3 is TGTGCCACCAGCAGAGATATGGAATATTGGTTGGGGGCCCAGCCCCAGCATTTT. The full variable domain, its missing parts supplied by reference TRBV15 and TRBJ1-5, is DAMVIQNPRYQVTQFGKPVTLSCSQTLNHNVMYWYQQKSSQAPKLLFHYYDKDFNNEADTPDNFQSRRPNTSFCFLDIRSPGLGDTAMYLCATSRDMEYWLGAQPQHFGDGTRLSIL.

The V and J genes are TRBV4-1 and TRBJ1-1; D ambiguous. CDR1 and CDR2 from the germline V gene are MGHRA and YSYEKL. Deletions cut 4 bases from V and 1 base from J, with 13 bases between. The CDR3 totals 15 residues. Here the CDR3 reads CASSPEWGGNTEAFF. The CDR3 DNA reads TGCGCCAGCAGCCCCGAGTGGGGAGGGAACACTGAAGCTTTCTTT.

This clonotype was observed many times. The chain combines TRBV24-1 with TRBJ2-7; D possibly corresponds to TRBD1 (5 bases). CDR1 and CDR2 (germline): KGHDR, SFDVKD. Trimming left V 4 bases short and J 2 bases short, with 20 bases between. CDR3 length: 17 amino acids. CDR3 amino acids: CATSELDMGHRPYEQYF. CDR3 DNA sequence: TGTGCCACCAGTGAACTGGACATGGGGCACCGTCCCTACGAGCAGTACTTC.

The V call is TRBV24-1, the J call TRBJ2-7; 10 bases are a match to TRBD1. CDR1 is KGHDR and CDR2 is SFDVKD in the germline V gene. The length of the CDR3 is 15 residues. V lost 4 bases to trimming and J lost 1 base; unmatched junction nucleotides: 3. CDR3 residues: CATSEDRGDSYEQYF. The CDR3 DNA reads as TGTGCCACCAGTGAGGACAGGGGGGATTCCTACGAGCAGTACTTC.

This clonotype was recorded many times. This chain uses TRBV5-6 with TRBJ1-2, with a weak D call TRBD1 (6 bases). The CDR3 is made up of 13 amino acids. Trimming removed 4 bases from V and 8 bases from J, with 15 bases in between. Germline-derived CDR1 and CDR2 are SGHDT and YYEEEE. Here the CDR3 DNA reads TGTGCCAGCAGCCAAAACAGGGTAGACGGCTACACCTTC. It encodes CASSQNRVDGYTF.

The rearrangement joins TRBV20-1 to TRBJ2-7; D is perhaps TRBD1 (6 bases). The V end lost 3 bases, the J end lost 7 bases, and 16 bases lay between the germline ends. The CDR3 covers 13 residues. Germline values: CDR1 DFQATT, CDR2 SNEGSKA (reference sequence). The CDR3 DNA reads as TGCAGTGCTAGGGGACACGAATTTTTGGAGCAGTACTTC. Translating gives CSARGHEFLEQYF.